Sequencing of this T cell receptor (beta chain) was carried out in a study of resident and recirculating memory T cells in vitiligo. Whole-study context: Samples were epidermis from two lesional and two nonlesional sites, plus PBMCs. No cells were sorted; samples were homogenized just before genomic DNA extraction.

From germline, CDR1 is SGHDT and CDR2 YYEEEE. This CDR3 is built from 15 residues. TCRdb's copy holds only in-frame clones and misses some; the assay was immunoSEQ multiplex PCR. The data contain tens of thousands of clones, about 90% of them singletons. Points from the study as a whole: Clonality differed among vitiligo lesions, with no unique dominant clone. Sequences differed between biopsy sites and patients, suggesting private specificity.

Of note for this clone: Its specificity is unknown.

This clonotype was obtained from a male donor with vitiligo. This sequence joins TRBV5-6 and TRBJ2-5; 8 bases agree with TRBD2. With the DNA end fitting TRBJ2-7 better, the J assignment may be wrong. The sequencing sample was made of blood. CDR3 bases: TGTGCCAGCAGCTTGGACAGCGGGAGACCCTACGAGCAGTACTTC. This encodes CASSLDSGRPYEQYF.